This TCR beta chain was documented in a study of T cell responses to AZD1222 COVID-19 vaccine. Study-wide context: It was second doses at about 4 or about 12 weeks that were pooled.

Clones were sequenced by immunoSEQ multiplex PCR, and TCRdb holds only the in-frame ones, with some missing. The sample lists about 110,000 clones, 90% occurring once. The specimen was peripheral blood, collected on day 0 of AZD1222 vaccination. The sequence was collected from an adult in good health.

CDR3 sequence: CASSLNRNEQFF. The CDR3 coding sequence is TGTGCCAGCAGCTTAAACCGGAATGAGCAGTTCTTC. The chain has TRBV7-9 and TRBJ2-1; no firm D call. CDR3 length: 12 amino acids. V was pared by 2 bases and J by 7 bases, with 6 bases between. Looked up from germline, CDR1 is SEHNR and CDR2 is FQNEAQ (reference sequence).